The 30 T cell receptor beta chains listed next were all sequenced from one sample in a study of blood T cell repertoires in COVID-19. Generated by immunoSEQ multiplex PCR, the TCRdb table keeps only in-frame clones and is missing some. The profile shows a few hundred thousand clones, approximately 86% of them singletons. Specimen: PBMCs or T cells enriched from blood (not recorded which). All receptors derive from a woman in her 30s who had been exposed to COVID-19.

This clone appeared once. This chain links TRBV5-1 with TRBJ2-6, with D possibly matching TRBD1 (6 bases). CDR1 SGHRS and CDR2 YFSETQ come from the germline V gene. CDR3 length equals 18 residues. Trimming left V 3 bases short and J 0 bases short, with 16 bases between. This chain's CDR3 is CASSSGSGANSGANVLTF. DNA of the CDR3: TGCGCCAGCAGCTCTGGTTCAGGGGCGAACTCTGGGGCCAACGTCCTGACTTTC.

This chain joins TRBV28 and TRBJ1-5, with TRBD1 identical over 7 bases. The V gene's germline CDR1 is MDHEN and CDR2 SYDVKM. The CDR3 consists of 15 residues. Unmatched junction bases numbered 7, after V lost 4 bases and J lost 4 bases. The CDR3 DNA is TGTGCCAGCAGTTCCGGGACCAGGGGGAATCAGCCCCAGCATTTT. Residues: CASSSGTRGNQPQHF.

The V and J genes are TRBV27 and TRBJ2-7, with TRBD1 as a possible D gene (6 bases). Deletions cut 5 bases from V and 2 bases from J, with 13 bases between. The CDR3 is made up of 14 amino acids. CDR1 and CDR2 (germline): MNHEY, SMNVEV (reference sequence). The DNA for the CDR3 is TGTGCCAGCAGTAACAGGGCGCTAGCCTACGAGCAGTACTTC. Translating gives CASSNRALAYEQYF.

This CDR3 reads CASSPLNRDQPQHF. CDR3 bases: TGTGCCAGTAGTCCCCTTAACAGGGATCAGCCCCAGCATTTT. V is TRBV19 and J is TRBJ1-5; perhaps TRBD1 as D (6 bases). Germline loops: CDR1 LNHDA, CDR2 SQIVND (reference sequence). CDR3 length equals 14 residues. Trimming took 5 bases from V and 5 from J, leaving 13 bases between them. Looking up the rest from reference TRBV19 and TRBJ1-5 gives the full variable domain: DGGITQSPKYLFRKEGQNVTLSCEQNLNHDAMYWYRQDPGQGLRLIYYSQIVNDFQKGDIAEGYSVSREKKESFPLTVTSAQKNPTAFYLCASSPLNRDQPQHFGDGTRLSIL.

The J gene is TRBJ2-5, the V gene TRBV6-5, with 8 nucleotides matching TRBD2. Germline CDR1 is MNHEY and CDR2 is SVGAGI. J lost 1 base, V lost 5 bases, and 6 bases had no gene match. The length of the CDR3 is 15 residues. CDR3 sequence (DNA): TGTGCCAGCAGTATTAGCGGGACGCTCCAAGAGACCCAGTACTTC. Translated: CASSISGTLQETQYF.

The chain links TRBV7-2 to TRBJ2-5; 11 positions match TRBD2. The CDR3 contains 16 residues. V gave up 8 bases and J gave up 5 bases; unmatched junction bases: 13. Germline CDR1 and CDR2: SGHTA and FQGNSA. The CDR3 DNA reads TGTGCCAGCTTGTCAGATTTAGCGGGGGGGCTGGAGACCCAGTACTTC. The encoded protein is CASLSDLAGGLETQYF. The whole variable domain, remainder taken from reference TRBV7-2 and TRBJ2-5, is GAGVSQSPSNKVTEKGKDVELRCDPISGHTALYWYRQSLGQGLEFLIYFQGNSAPDKSGLPSDRFSAERTGGSVSTLTIQRTQQEDSAVYLCASLSDLAGGLETQYFGPGTRLLVL.

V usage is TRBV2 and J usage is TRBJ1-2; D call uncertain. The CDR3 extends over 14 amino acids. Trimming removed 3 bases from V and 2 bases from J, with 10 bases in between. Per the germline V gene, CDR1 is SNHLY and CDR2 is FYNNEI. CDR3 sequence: CASSDLGGNYGYTF. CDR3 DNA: TGTGCCAGCAGTGATCTAGGCGGGAACTATGGCTACACCTTC.

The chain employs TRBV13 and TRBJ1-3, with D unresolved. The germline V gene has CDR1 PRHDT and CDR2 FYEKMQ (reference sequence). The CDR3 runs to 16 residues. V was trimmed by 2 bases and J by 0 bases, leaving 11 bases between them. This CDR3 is CASSLWSPNSGNTIYF. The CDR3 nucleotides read TGTGCCAGCAGCTTATGGTCCCCTAACTCTGGAAACACCATATATTTT.

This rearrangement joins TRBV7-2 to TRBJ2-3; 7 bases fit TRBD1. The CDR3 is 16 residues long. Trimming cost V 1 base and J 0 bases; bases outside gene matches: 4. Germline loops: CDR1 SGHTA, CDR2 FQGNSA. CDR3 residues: CASSLGTGASTDTQYF. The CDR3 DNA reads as TGTGCCAGCAGCTTAGGCACAGGGGCGAGCACAGATACGCAGTATTTT.

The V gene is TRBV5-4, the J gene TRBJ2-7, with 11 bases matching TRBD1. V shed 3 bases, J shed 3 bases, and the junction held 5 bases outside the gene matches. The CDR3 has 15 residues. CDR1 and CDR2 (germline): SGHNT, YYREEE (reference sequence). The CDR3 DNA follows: TGTGCCAGCAGCTCATGGGGACAGGGGGACTACGAGCAGTACTTC. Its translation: CASSSWGQGDYEQYF.

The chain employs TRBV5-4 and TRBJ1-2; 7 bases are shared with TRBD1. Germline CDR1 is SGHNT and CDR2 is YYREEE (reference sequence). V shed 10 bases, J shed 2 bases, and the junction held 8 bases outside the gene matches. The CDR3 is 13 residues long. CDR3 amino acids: CAYIEQGNYGYTF. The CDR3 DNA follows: TGTGCCTACATCGAACAGGGGAACTATGGCTACACCTTC.

In nucleotides, the CDR3 is TGTGCCAGCAGTTACTCCGGGACTAGCGTCCGGGGGCGTGGCACAGATACGCAGTATTTT. This translates into CASSYSGTSVRGRGTDTQYF. The rearrangement links TRBV6-2 or TRBV6-3 to TRBJ2-3; 10 bases line up with TRBD2. From germline, CDR1 is MNHEY and CDR2 SVGEGT. This CDR3 spans 20 amino acids. V gave up 0 bases and J gave up 1 base; unmatched junction bases: 13.

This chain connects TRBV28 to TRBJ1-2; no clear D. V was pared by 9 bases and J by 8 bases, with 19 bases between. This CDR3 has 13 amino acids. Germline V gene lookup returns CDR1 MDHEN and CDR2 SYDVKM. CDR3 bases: TGTGCCAGTACCCAATGGGGAGTAGGGGGCTACACCTTC. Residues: CASTQWGVGGYTF.

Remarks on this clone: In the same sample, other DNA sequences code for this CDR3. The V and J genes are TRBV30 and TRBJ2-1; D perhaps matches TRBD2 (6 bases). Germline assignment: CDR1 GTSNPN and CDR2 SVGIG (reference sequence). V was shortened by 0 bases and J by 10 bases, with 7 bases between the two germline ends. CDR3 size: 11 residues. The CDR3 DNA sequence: TGTGCCTGGAGTGTGGGAGGCGAGCAGTTCTTC. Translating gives CAWSVGGEQFF.

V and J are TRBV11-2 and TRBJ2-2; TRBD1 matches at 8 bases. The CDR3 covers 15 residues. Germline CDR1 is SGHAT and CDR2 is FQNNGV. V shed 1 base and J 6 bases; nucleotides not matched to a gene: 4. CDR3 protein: CASSLGQGYAGELFF. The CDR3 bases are TGTGCCAGCAGCTTAGGACAGGGGTATGCCGGGGAGCTGTTTTTT.

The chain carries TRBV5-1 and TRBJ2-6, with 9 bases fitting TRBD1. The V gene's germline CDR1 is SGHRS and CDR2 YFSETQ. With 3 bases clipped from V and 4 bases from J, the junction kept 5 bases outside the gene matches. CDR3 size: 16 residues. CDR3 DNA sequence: TGCGCCAGCAGCTATGGAGGGACAGGGGGGGCCAACGTCCTGACTTTC. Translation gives CASSYGGTGGANVLTF.

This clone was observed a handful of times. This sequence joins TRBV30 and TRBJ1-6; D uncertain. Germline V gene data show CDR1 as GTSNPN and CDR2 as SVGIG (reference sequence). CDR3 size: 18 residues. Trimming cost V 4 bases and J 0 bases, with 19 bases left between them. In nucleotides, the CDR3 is TGTGCCTGGACCCTAGGCTTAACGGGTAGCTCCTATAATTCACCCCTCCACTTT. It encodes CAWTLGLTGSSYNSPLHF. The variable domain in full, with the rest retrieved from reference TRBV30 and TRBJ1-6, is SQTIHQWPATLVQPVGSPLSLECTVEGTSNPNLYWYRQAAGRGLQLLFYSVGIGQISSEVPQNLSASRPQDRQFILSSKKLLLSDSGFYLCAWTLGLTGSSYNSPLHFGNGTRLTVT.

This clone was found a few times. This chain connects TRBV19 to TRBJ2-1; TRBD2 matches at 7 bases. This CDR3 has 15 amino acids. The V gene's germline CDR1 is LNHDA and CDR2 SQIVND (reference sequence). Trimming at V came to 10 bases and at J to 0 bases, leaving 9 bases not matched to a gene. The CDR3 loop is CATGVGGNSYNEQFF. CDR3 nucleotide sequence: TGTGCCACCGGAGTCGGGGGGAACTCCTACAATGAGCAGTTCTTC. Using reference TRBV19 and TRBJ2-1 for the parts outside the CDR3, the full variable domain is DGGITQSPKYLFRKEGQNVTLSCEQNLNHDAMYWYRQDPGQGLRLIYYSQIVNDFQKGDIAEGYSVSREKKESFPLTVTSAQKNPTAFYLCATGVGGNSYNEQFFGPGTRLTVL.

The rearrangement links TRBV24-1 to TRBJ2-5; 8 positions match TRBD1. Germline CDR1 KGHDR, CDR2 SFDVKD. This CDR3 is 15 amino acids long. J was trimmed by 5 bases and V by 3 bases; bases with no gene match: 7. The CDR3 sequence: CATSDQQGARETQYF. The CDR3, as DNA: TGTGCCACCAGTGATCAGCAGGGGGCTCGGGAGACCCAGTACTTC.

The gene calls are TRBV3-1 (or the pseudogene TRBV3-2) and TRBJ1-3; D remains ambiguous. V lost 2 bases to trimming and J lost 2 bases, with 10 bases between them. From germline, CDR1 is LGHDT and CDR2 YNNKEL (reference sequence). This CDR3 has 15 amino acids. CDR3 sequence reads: CASSQNGGAGNTIYF. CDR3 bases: TGTGCCAGCAGCCAAAACGGCGGGGCTGGAAACACCATATATTTT.

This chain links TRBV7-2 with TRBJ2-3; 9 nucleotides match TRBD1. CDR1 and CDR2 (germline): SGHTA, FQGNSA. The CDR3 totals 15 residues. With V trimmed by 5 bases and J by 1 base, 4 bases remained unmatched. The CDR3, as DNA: TGTGCCAGCAGCACCCGGACAGGGGGCACAGATACGCAGTATTTT. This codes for CASSTRTGGTDTQYF.

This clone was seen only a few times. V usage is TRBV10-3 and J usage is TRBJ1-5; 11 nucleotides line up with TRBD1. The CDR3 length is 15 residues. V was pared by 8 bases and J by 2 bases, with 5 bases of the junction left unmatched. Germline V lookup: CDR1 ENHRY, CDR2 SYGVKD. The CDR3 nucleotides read TGTGCCATCGGACAGGGGGCTTTTGGCAATCAGCCCCAGCATTTT. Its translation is CAIGQGAFGNQPQHF.

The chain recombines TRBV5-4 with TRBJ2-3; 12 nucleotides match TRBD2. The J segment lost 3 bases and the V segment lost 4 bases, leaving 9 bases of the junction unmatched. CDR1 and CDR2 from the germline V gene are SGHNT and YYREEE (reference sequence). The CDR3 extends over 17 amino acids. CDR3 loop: CASSHRLAGARTDTQYF. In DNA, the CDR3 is TGTGCCAGCAGCCACAGACTAGCGGGGGCTCGGACAGATACGCAGTATTTT. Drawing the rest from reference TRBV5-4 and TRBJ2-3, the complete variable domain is ETGVTQSPTHLIKTRGQQVTLRCSSQSGHNTVSWYQQALGQGPQFIFQYYREEENGRGNFPPRFSGLQFPNYSSELNVNALELDDSALYLCASSHRLAGARTDTQYFGPGTRLTVL.

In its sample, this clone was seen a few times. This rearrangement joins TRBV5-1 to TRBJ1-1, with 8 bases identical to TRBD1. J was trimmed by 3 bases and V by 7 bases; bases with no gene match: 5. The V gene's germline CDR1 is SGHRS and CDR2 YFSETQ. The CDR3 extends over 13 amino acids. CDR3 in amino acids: CASGQGFDTEAFF. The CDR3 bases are TGCGCCAGCGGACAGGGATTCGACACTGAAGCTTTCTTT.

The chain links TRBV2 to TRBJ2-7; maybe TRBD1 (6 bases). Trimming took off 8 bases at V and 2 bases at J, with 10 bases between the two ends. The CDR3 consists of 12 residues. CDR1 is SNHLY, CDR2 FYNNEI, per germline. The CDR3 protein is CASCRTAYEQYF. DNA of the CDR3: TGTGCCAGCTGCCGGACAGCCTACGAGCAGTACTTC.

The CDR3 loop is CAISERGRGNTEAFF. In nucleotides, the CDR3 is TGTGCCATCAGTGAGCGGGGCAGGGGGAACACTGAAGCTTTCTTT. V is TRBV10-3 and J is TRBJ1-1, with D perhaps TRBD1 (6 bases). CDR3 size: 15 residues. Per the germline V gene, CDR1 is ENHRY and CDR2 is SYGVKD. The V and J ends lost 2 bases and 1 base respectively, with 11 bases between them.

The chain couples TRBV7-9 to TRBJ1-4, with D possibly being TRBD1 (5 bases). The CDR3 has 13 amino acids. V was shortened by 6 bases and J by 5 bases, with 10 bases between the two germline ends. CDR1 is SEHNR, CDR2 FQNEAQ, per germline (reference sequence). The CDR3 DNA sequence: TGTGCCAGCAGTAGGGGCTCAAATGAAAAACTGTTTTTT. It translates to CASSRGSNEKLFF.

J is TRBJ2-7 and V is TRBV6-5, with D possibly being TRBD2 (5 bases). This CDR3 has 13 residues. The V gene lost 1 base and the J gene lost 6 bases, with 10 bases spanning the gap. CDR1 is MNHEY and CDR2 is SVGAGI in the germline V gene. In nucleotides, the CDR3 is TGTGCCAGCAGTTACTACACTCGGGGCGAGCAGTACTTC. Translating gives CASSYYTRGEQYF.

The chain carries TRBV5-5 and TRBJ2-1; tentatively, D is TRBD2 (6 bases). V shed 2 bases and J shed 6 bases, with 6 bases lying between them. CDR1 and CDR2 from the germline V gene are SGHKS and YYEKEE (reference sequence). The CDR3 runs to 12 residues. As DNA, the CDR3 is TGTGCCAGCAGCTTCGGGGGCAATGAGCAGTTCTTC. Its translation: CASSFGGNEQFF.

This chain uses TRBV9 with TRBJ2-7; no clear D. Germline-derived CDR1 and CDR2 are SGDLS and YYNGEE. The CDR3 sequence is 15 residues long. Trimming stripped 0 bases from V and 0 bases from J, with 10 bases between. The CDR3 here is CASSVDPASSYEQYF. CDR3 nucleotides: TGTGCCAGCAGCGTAGATCCTGCCAGCTCCTACGAGCAGTACTTC.